Presented here are 22 T cell receptor beta chains from one specimen sequenced in a study of identical twins. TCRdb fed the 5' RACE reads into MiXCR, producing one record per CDR3 protein. Among hundreds of thousands of distinct CDR3 sequences listed, approximately 24% were seen once. The same data also contributed to another study, on T cells expressing NK-cell markers.

Material for sequencing was CD4+ T cells sorted from blood. The source is a woman aged 18-30 years in good health.

V gene TRBV23-1 combines with J gene TRBJ2-7, with D unclear. TRBV23-1 is given ORF status, its function remaining uncertain. Trimming shortened V by 1 base and J by 9 bases, and 16 bases separated the two germline ends. This CDR3 region has 14 residues. The CDR3 is CASSQLYTFNGQYF. The CDR3 DNA reads TGCGCCAGCAGTCAATTATACACCTTTAACGGGCAGTACTTC.

This clonotype turned up a few times. The chain has TRBV12-3 or TRBV12-4 and TRBJ2-4; D is possibly TRBD1 or TRBD2 (5 bases each). V was pared by 5 bases and J by 15 bases, with 20 bases between. The length of the CDR3 is 13 residues. The CDR3 bases are TGTGCCAGCAGTGCCCGGGGACCCGGAGTTTCGTACTTC. Amino acids: CASSARGPGVSYF.

This clonotype has only a few counts. The chain employs TRBV3-1 and TRBJ1-6; the D gene is possibly TRBD1 (5 bases). V lost 4 bases and J lost 10, with 8 bases in between. Germline assignment: CDR1 LGHDT and CDR2 YNNKEL (reference sequence). This CDR3 contains 12 residues. CDR3 in DNA: TGTGCCAGCAGCCGGGACCGATCACCCCTCCACTTT. Translated, it gives CASSRDRSPLHF. Drawing the rest from reference TRBV3-1 and TRBJ1-6, the complete variable domain is DTAVSQTPKYLVTQMGNDKSIKCEQNLGHDTMYWYKQDSKKFLKIMFSYNNKELIINETVPNRFSPKSPDKAHLNLHINSLELGDSAVYFCASSRDRSPLHFGNGTRLTVT.

The chain is built from TRBV5-1 and TRBJ2-3, with D perhaps assigned TRBD1 or TRBD2 (5 bases each). CDR1 and CDR2 from the germline V gene are SGHRS and YFSETQ. Trimming took 6 bases from V and 1 from J, leaving 18 bases between them. The CDR3 is made up of 16 amino acids. Here the CDR3 DNA reads TGCGCCAGCACCTATCGGGGCCCCCGGGGCACAGATACGCAGTATTTT. This sequence encodes CASTYRGPRGTDTQYF.

This chain joins TRBV20-1 and TRBJ2-7; TRBD2 matches 8 bases. The CDR3 runs to 18 residues. CDR1 and CDR2 from the germline V gene are DFQATT and SNEGSKA (reference sequence). V was clipped by 3 bases and J by 6 bases; unmatched bases: 22. DNA of the CDR3: TGCAGTGCTAGTGCTGAGCGGGGGTTAAGTTCGGGTACACGCGAGCAGTACTTC. Translating it yields CSASAERGLSSGTREQYF.

In its sample, this clonotype was seen a few times. This chain joins TRBV20-1 and TRBJ2-5; D call uncertain. CDR1 and CDR2 from the germline V gene are DFQATT and SNEGSKA (reference sequence). CDR3 length equals 12 residues. Trimming pared 1 base from V and 3 bases from J, leaving 6 bases between. The CDR3 loop is CSARGQKETQYF. CDR3 DNA: TGCAGTGCTAGAGGTCAGAAAGAGACCCAGTACTTC.

The chain employs TRBV29-1 and TRBJ1-4, with D maybe TRBD1 (5 bases). Germline CDR1 reads SQVTM; CDR2 reads ANQGSEA. V lost 6 bases and J 3 bases, leaving 8 bases between the germline ends. This CDR3 contains 12 residues. The CDR3 is CSVQASNEKLFF. The DNA for the CDR3 is TGCAGCGTACAGGCCTCTAATGAAAAACTGTTTTTT.

This clonotype was found a few times. The V call is TRBV12-3 or TRBV12-4, the J call TRBJ1-1; D remains unclear. V was clipped by 4 bases and J by 0 bases, with 6 bases between them. The CDR3 runs to 13 residues. Written as DNA, the CDR3 is TGTGCCAGCAGTTGGACCCTGAACACTGAAGCTTTCTTT. It encodes CASSWTLNTEAFF.

The rearrangement links TRBV2 to TRBJ2-1; the D gene is possibly TRBD1 (5 bases). CDR1 is SNHLY and CDR2 is FYNNEI in the germline V gene. V lost 6 bases, J lost 0 bases, and 15 bases lay in between. This CDR3 is built from 16 residues. The CDR3 reads CASSVRQSSSYNEQFF. The CDR3 DNA sequence: TGTGCCAGCAGCGTCCGACAGTCCAGCTCCTACAATGAGCAGTTCTTC.

This clonotype was detected ten times or more. The chain uses TRBV7-2 and TRBJ1-5, with D unresolved. The germline gives CDR1 SGHTA, CDR2 FQGNSA. Trimming pared 3 bases from V and 6 bases from J, leaving 12 bases between. The CDR3 length is 14 residues. The DNA for the CDR3 is TGTGCCAGCAGCTTCCCAGAAGAAGGTCAGCCCCAGCATTTT. Amino acids: CASSFPEEGQPQHF.

This clonotype turned up a few times. The gene calls are TRBV24-1 and TRBJ2-3, with D tentatively TRBD2 (6 bases). The CDR3 length is 14 residues. CDR1 and CDR2 from the germline V gene are KGHDR and SFDVKD. V dropped 10 bases and J dropped 4 bases, with 17 bases sitting between them. CDR3 sequence: CATRGRQESDTQYF. The CDR3 nucleotides are TGTGCCACGCGGGGTAGACAAGAATCAGATACGCAGTATTTT.

This clonotype has only a few counts. V and J are TRBV20-1 and TRBJ2-5, with D unclear. The germline V gene encodes CDR1 DFQATT and CDR2 SNEGSKA (reference sequence). Trimming cost V 6 bases and J 3 bases, with 14 bases left between them. The CDR3 length is 13 residues. CDR3 DNA: TGCAGTGCGGCCTTAGGGCCTGAAGAGACCCAGTACTTC. Encoded protein: CSAALGPEETQYF.

A remark on this clonotype: One end of the junction varies from germline; a read error may be responsible. The chain combines TRBV6-2 or TRBV6-3 with TRBJ2-3; TRBD2 agrees at 12 bases. The CDR3 extends over 10 amino acids. The germline CDR1 and CDR2 sequences are MNHEY and SVGEGT. In DNA, the CDR3 is TGTGCCAGCAGGACTAGCGGGAGCCTTTTT. This encodes CASRTSGSLF.

There are a few counts of this clonotype. The chain has TRBV20-1 and TRBJ2-1, with TRBD2 identical over 10 bases. The CDR3 covers 16 residues. V shed 0 bases, J shed 6 bases, and the junction held 8 bases outside the gene matches. Germline CDR1 and CDR2: DFQATT and SNEGSKA (reference sequence). The CDR3 DNA sequence: TGCAGTGCTAGAGATCCCCTAGCGGGGGCCCTCAATGAGCAGTTCTTC. Translated, it gives CSARDPLAGALNEQFF.

This clonotype was recorded a few times. The V call is TRBV29-1, the J call TRBJ2-2; D unresolved. Trimming cost V 3 bases and J 4 bases, with 0 bases left between them. Germline CDR1 is SQVTM and CDR2 is ANQGSEA. This CDR3 has 10 residues. The DNA of the CDR3 is TGCAGCGTTGACACCGGGGAGCTGTTTTTT. The encoded protein is CSVDTGELFF.

In this sample, this clonotype turned up a few times. The gene calls are TRBV15 and TRBJ1-5; tentatively, D is TRBD1 (5 bases). CDR3 size: 18 residues. Germline V gene lookup returns CDR1 LNHNV and CDR2 YYDKDF (reference sequence). Trimming left V 2 bases short and J 0 bases short, with 17 bases between. The CDR3 loop is CATSRSRGVLYSNQPQHF. CDR3 in DNA: TGTGCCACCAGCAGATCCCGAGGGGTTTTATATAGCAATCAGCCCCAGCATTTT.

The rearrangement links TRBV11-2 to TRBJ2-1; D is unresolved. The CDR3 sequence is 15 residues long. V was pared by 7 bases and J by 3 bases, with 16 bases between. CDR1 is SGHAT and CDR2 is FQNNGV in the germline V gene. Here the CDR3 reads CASTRRGLIYNEQFF. The CDR3 nucleotides are TGTGCCAGCACCCGCCGCGGTCTAATCTACAATGAGCAGTTCTTC.

This clonotype was found many times. V usage is TRBV12-3 or TRBV12-4 and J usage is TRBJ2-5; possibly TRBD2 for D (6 bases). V lost 6 bases to trimming and J lost 5 bases, with 7 bases between them. The CDR3 is made up of 11 amino acids. Here the CDR3 reads CASSRGETQYF. The CDR3 DNA reads TGTGCCAGCAGCCGGGGGGAGACCCAGTACTTC.

The rearrangement joins TRBV5-1 to TRBJ2-7, with D possibly being TRBD1 (5 bases). V was clipped by 5 bases and J by 0 bases, with 12 bases between them. The CDR3 extends over 14 amino acids. In germline, CDR1 is SGHRS, CDR2 YFSETQ. Here the CDR3 reads CASRKDTDSYEQYF. In nucleotides, the CDR3 is TGCGCCAGCAGAAAGGACACTGACTCCTACGAGCAGTACTTC. Complete variable domain (other parts from reference TRBV5-1 and TRBJ2-7): KAGVTQTPRYLIKTRGQQVTLSCSPISGHRSVSWYQQTPGQGLQFLFEYFSETQRNKGNFPGRFSGRQFSNSRSEMNVSTLELGDSALYLCASRKDTDSYEQYFGPGTRLTVT.

The chain's CDR3 is CASSSTFSKNLEDWKNYEQYF. CDR3 DNA sequence: TGTGCCAGCAGTTCTACTTTCTCCAAGAACCTAGAAGATTGGAAGAACTACGAGCAGTACTTC. The chain carries TRBV28 and TRBJ2-7; no clear D. The germline V gene encodes CDR1 MDHEN and CDR2 SYDVKM. V was shortened by 4 bases and J by 3 bases, with 34 bases between the two germline ends. The CDR3 is made up of 21 amino acids.

CDR3 protein: CSGSKSSYNEQFF. CDR3 coding DNA: TGCAGTGGATCAAAGAGCTCCTACAATGAGCAGTTCTTC. The chain is built from TRBV20-1 and TRBJ2-1, with D uncertain. The CDR3 contains 13 residues. The V and J ends lost 7 bases and 0 bases respectively, with 10 bases between them. Germline V gene sequence: CDR1 DFQATT, CDR2 SNEGSKA (reference sequence).

This chain links TRBV10-3 with TRBJ2-2, with D possibly matching TRBD2 (5 bases). The CDR3 consists of 13 residues. Germline values: CDR1 ENHRY, CDR2 SYGVKD. Trimming removed 7 bases at V and 7 bases at J, with 13 bases between. The CDR3 reads CAITEVSVGELFF. CDR3 DNA sequence: TGTGCCATCACCGAGGTTAGCGTCGGGGAGCTGTTTTTT.